This T cell receptor beta chain was retrieved from a study of T cells in narcolepsy. Study context: Donors had narcolepsy type 1 or type 2, or were healthy controls. Points from the study as a whole: No autoreactive T cell clone sequences appeared in some memory CD4+ repertoires. Same-patient CSF and blood CD4+ T cell clonotypes included HCRT-specific and TRIB2-specific autoreactive ones.

As regards this clone: Its antigen is not known.

Only in-frame clones appear in the TCRdb table, and some are missing; sequencing was by immunoSEQ multiplex PCR. Of some 34,000 clones listed, 90% were seen once; the top ten hold approximately 1.2%. Germline V gene data show CDR1 as ENHRY and CDR2 as SYGVKD. This CDR3 contains 14 residues. V dropped 8 bases and J dropped 1 base, with 14 bases sitting between them. The sequenced material came from CD45RA- memory CD4+ T cells from PBMCs. The V gene is TRBV10-3, the J gene TRBJ1-1; D possibly corresponds to TRBD1 (5 bases). This TCR was recovered from a human donor with narcolepsy. The CDR3 DNA follows: TGTGCCATCCAGAGACATGGACAGAACACTGAAGCTTTCTTT. Protein product: CAIQRHGQNTEAFF.